The 5 T cell receptor beta chains below come from one sample, sequenced in a study of blood T cell repertoires in COVID-19. The assay was immunoSEQ multiplex PCR, and TCRdb's table has in-frame clones only and misses some. The table has more than 85,000 clones, 89% seen once. Sequenced: peripheral blood. The receptors shown here come from a woman aged 65 to 85 with acute or convalescent COVID-19.

The chain links TRBV6-5 to TRBJ1-5, with TRBD1 matching 9 bases. CDR3 size: 15 residues. CDR1 is MNHEY and CDR2 is SVGAGI in the germline V gene. The junction had 3 bases not matched to a gene; V was cut back by 0 bases and J by 6 bases. CDR3 nucleotide sequence: TGTGCCAGCAGTTACTCGTGGACAGGGGCTCAGCCCCAGCATTTT. Amino acids: CASSYSWTGAQPQHF.

V usage is TRBV10-3 and J usage is TRBJ1-2; perhaps TRBD1 as D (6 bases). CDR1 and CDR2 (germline): ENHRY, SYGVKD. The CDR3 is 15 amino acids. V shed 4 bases and J shed 3 bases, with 15 bases lying between them. The CDR3 nucleotides read TGTGCCATCAGTGTCGGGGGGCAAGGGGACTATGGCTACACCTTC. Translating gives CAISVGGQGDYGYTF.

The chain links TRBV25-1 to TRBJ1-2; maybe TRBD1 (6 bases). Trimming removed 7 bases from V and 4 bases from J, with 10 bases in between. Germline V gene sequence: CDR1 MGHDK, CDR2 SYGVNS. The CDR3 is 12 amino acids. The CDR3 nucleotides read TGTGCCAGCACCAGGGGCGGCTATGGCTACACCTTC. It codes for CASTRGGYGYTF.

The chain combines TRBV19 with TRBJ2-3; 8 bases agree with TRBD2. Germline assignment: CDR1 LNHDA and CDR2 SQIVND (reference sequence). J was trimmed by 6 bases and V by 0 bases; bases with no gene match: 8. CDR3 length: 16 residues. CDR3 protein: CASSIDRSGRFDTQYF. The CDR3 region has the DNA TGTGCCAGTAGTATAGATCGAAGCGGGAGATTTGATACGCAGTATTTT.

V is TRBV28 and J is TRBJ2-4; 14 positions agree with TRBD2. Trimming at V came to 1 base and at J to 4 bases, leaving 3 bases not matched to a gene. The germline V gene has CDR1 MDHEN and CDR2 SYDVKM. This CDR3 is built from 17 residues. CDR3 protein: CASSLLRTSGRKNIQYF. For the CDR3, the DNA is TGTGCCAGCAGTTTATTGCGGACTAGCGGGAGGAAAAACATTCAGTACTTC.